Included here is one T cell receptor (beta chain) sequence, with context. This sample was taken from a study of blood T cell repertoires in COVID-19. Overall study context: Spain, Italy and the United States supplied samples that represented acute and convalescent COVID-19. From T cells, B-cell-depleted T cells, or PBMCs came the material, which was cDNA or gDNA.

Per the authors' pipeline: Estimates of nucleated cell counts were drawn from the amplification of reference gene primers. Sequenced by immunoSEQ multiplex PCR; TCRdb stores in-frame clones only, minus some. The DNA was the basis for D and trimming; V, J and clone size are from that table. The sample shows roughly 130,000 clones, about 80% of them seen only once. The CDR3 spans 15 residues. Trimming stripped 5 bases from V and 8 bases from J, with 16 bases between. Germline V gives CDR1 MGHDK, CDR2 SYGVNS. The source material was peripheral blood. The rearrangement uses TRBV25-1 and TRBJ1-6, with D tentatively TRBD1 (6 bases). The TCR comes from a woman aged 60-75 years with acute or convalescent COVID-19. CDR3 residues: CASSQFSGAYSPLHF. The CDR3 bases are TGTGCCAGCAGTCAATTTTCAGGGGCTTATTCACCCCTCCACTTT.